The rows below give T cell receptor beta chains drawn from one sample of a study of identical twins. TCRdb fed the 5' RACE reads into MiXCR, producing one record per CDR3 protein. The table shows 250,000 to 350,000 distinct CDR3 sequences, with 6.5% to 9.5% occurring only once. The same sample was also studied in work on yellow fever vaccine responses in identical twins.

The sample was memory (CD45RO+) T cells sorted from blood. The origin of the receptors is a young woman in good health. CDR3s include the opening cysteine and the closing phenylalanine or tryptophan. D genes are given only for firm matches. Size is omitted from some rows. Given values are once, few, many or a class for expanded clones.

>TRBJ2-2|few|.|TRBV5-5
CASSLTAGPDTGELFF
TGTGCCAGCAGCTTGACCGCAGGGCCAGACACCGGGGAGCTGTTTTTT
>TRBJ2-7|.|.|TRBV5-6
CASSFGRYEQYF
TGTGCCAGCAGCTTCGGTCGCTACGAGCAGTACTTC
>TRBJ2-1|many|.|TRBV5-1
CASSLGDNHNEQFF
TGCGCCAGCAGCTTGGGGGACAACCACAATGAGCAGTTCTTC
>TRBJ2-5|.|.|TRBV6-1
CASTQGGGGETQYF
TGTGCCAGCACTCAAGGCGGGGGCGGGGAGACCCAGTACTTC
>TRBJ1-5|many|.|TRBV2
CASSPDLGSSNQPQHF
TGTGCCAGCAGCCCAGATCTCGGGTCTAGCAATCAGCCCCAGCATTTT
>TRBJ2-1|few|.|TRBV20-1
CSVSGPGNEQFF
TGCAGTGTTTCGGGACCGGGAAATGAGCAGTTCTTC
>TRBJ2-2|many|.|TRBV20-1
CSASHTGELFF
TGCAGTGCTAGCCACACCGGGGAGCTGTTTTTT
>TRBJ2-7|few|TRBD2|TRBV4-1
CASSQDPALGDGRPYEQYF
TGCGCCAGCAGCCAAGATCCCGCCCTGGGGGACGGGAGGCCCTACGAGCAGTACTTC
>TRBJ1-2|.|.|TRBV7-9
CASSLGDGGLGFTF
TGTGCCAGCAGCTTGGGTGACGGCGGACTGGGATTTACCTTC
>TRBJ1-5|many|.|TRBV6-6
CASRDQGGQPQHF
TGTGCCAGCAGGGACCAGGGCGGTCAGCCCCAGCATTTT
>TRBJ2-1|.|TRBD1|TRBV27
CASRLRQGKYYNEQFF
TGTGCCAGCAGACTCCGACAGGGAAAATACTACAATGAGCAGTTCTTC
>TRBJ2-2|.|.|TRBV7-6
CASSSILEGNTGELFF
TGTGCCAGCAGCTCTATACTAGAGGGCAACACCGGGGAGCTGTTTTTT
>TRBJ2-2|once|TRBD1|TRBV6-2/TRBV6-3
CASRHYLGQVYDTGELFF
TGTGCCAGCAGGCACTACCTAGGACAGGTCTACGACACCGGGGAGCTGTTTTTT
>TRBJ2-1|.|TRBD2|TRBV25-1
CASSRAGVPYNEQFF
TGTGCCAGCAGTCGGGCGGGGGTCCCGTACAATGAGCAGTTCTTC
>TRBJ1-2|few|TRBD1|TRBV28
CASSLSPGGYGYTF
TGTGCCAGCAGTTTATCCCCAGGGGGCTATGGCTACACCTTC
>TRBJ2-6|few|.|TRBV2
CASSAGSSGANVLTF
TGTGCCAGCAGTGCAGGGAGCTCTGGGGCCAACGTCCTGACTTTC
>TRBJ2-3|many|.|TRBV28
CASTTWGPPDTQYF
TGTGCCAGCACCACGTGGGGGCCTCCAGATACGCAGTATTTT
>TRBJ2-6|many|.|TRBV5-1
CASSLAGESGANVLTF
TGCGCCAGCAGCTTGGCCGGGGAATCTGGGGCCAACGTCCTGACTTTC
>TRBJ2-5|many|.|TRBV5-5
CASSFRTVEETQYF
TGTGCCAGCAGCTTTCGGACAGTCGAAGAGACCCAGTACTTC
>TRBJ1-1|many|.|TRBV12-3/TRBV12-4
CASSFEFLGSLNTEAFF
TGTGCCAGCAGTTTTGAGTTTTTGGGCAGCTTGAACACTGAAGCTTTCTTT
>TRBJ2-1|.|.|TRBV6-1
CAAGEGASSYNEQFF
TGTGCCGCGGGGGAGGGGGCCAGCTCCTACAATGAGCAGTTCTTC
>TRBJ2-5|many|.|TRBV2
CASGQFEETQYF
TGTGCCAGTGGACAATTCGAAGAGACCCAGTACTTC
>TRBJ1-4|few|.|TRBV28
CASSLSPPGRINEKLFF
TGTGCCAGCAGTTTATCTCCCCCGGGACGGATTAATGAAAAACTGTTTTTT
>TRBJ2-5|many|TRBD1|TRBV5-1
CASSIGQGMETQYF
TGCGCCAGCAGCATAGGACAGGGTATGGAGACCCAGTACTTC
>TRBJ1-4|many|.|TRBV7-9
CASSLGTGNEKLFF
TGTGCCAGCAGCTTAGGCACAGGGAATGAAAAACTGTTTTTT
>TRBJ1-5|few|.|TRBV5-1
CASSLTGNNQPQHF
TGCGCCAGCAGCCTTACAGGGAACAATCAGCCCCAGCATTTT
>TRBJ2-3|many|TRBD2|TRBV20-1
CSARVVTSGRKVDTQYF
TGCAGTGCTAGAGTGGTGACTAGCGGGAGGAAGGTAGATACGCAGTATTTT
>TRBJ1-1|many|.|TRBV12-3/TRBV12-4
CASCAGIASEAFF
TGTGCCAGCTGTGCTGGGATCGCCTCTGAAGCTTTCTTT
>TRBJ2-3|few|.|TRBV7-9
CASSPARQASTDTQYF
TGTGCCAGCAGTCCCGCTCGACAGGCAAGCACAGATACGCAGTATTTT
>TRBJ1-6|.|.|TRBV5-4
CASSLNRAQGNSPLHF
TGTGCCAGCAGCTTGAACAGGGCTCAGGGTAATTCACCCCTCCACTTT
>TRBJ2-2|few|TRBD2|TRBV27
CASRAGLAGPGELFF
TGTGCCAGCAGGGCCGGACTAGCGGGCCCCGGGGAGCTGTTTTTT
>TRBJ2-1|.|TRBD1|TRBV6-5
CASRYGRGHTNEQFF
TGTGCCAGCAGATACGGCAGGGGGCATACAAATGAGCAGTTCTTC
>TRBJ2-5|few|TRBD1|TRBV12-3/TRBV12-4
CASCRDSGMATQYF
TGTGCCAGCTGCCGGGACAGTGGTATGGCGACCCAGTACTTC
>TRBJ2-6|.|.|TRBV28
CASSFYSGANVLTF
TGTGCCAGCAGTTTTTACTCTGGGGCCAACGTCCTGACTTTC
>TRBJ2-5|many|TRBD2|TRBV5-1
CASSLVVGGDQETQYF
TGCGCCAGCAGCTTGGTTGTCGGGGGGGACCAAGAGACCCAGTACTTC
>TRBJ2-3|few|.|TRBV28
CASRVWGSSTDTQYF
TGTGCCAGCAGGGTTTGGGGTTCTAGCACAGATACGCAGTATTTT
>TRBJ1-6|.|TRBD1|TRBV7-8
CASSNRQGYNSPLHF
TGTGCCAGCAGCAATAGACAGGGTTACAATTCACCCCTCCACTTT
>TRBJ1-4|many|.|TRBV20-1
CSARHNEKLFF
TGCAGTGCTAGACATAATGAAAAACTGTTTTTT
>TRBJ1-6|many|TRBD1|TRBV7-8
CASSSRQGDSPLHF
TGTGCCAGCAGCTCCAGACAGGGCGACTCACCCCTCCACTTT
>TRBJ2-7|few|.|TRBV7-9
CASSLETGYEQYF
TGTGCCAGCAGCTTAGAAACGGGCTACGAGCAGTACTTC
>TRBJ2-7|.|TRBD2|TRBV5-4
CASSNSGRALEQYF
TGTGCCAGCAGCAATAGCGGGAGGGCCCTAGAGCAGTACTTC
>TRBJ1-6|.|.|TRBV20-1
CSAPIQPILHF
TGCAGTGCCCCAATACAGCCTATCCTCCACTTT
>TRBJ2-6|.|.|TRBV3-1
CASTKHVPGTNVLTF
TGTGCCAGCACCAAGCACGTCCCTGGGACCAACGTCCTGACTTTC
>TRBJ2-3|.|.|TRBV12-3/TRBV12-4
CASCQGVSTDTQYF
TGTGCCAGCTGCCAAGGGGTCAGCACAGATACGCAGTATTTT
>TRBJ1-2|.|TRBD1|TRBV5-1
CASSLGTGTGAIYTF
TGCGCCAGCAGCTTGGGAACCGGGACAGGGGCGATCTACACCTTC